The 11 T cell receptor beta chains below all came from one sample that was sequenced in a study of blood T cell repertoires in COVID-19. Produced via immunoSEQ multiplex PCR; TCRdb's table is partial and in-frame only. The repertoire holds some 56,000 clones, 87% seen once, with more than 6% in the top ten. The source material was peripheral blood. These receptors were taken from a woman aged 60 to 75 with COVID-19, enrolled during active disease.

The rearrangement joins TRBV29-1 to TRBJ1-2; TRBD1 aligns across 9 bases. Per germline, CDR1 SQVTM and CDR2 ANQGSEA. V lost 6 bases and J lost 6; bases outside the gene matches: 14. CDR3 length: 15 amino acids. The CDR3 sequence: CSVGFRDREAHGYTF. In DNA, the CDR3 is TGCAGCGTGGGATTTAGGGACAGGGAGGCACATGGCTACACCTTC.

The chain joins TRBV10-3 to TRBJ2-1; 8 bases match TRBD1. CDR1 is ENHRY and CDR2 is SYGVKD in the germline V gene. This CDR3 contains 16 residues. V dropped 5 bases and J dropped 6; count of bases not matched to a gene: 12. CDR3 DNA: TGTGCCATCAGTCCCCCGACCGGGACAGGCACCAATGAGCAGTTCTTC. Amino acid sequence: CAISPPTGTGTNEQFF.

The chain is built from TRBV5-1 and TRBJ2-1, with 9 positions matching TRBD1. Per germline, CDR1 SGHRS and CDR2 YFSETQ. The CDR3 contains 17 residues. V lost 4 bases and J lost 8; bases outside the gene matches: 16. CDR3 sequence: CASSTSVVGQGFDEQFF. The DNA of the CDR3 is TGCGCCAGCAGCACGAGCGTAGTGGGACAGGGATTCGATGAGCAGTTCTTC.

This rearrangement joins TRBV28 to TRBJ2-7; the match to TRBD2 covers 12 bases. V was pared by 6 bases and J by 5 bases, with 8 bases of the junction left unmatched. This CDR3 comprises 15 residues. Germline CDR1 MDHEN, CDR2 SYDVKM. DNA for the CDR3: TGTGCCAGCAGCACGCGACTAGCGGGAGTCCACGAGCAGTACTTC. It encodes CASSTRLAGVHEQYF.

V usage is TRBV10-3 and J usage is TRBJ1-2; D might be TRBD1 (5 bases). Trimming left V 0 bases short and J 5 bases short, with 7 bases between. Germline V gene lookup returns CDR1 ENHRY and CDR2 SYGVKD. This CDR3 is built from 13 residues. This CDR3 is CAISESPGYGYTF. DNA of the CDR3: TGTGCCATCAGTGAGTCTCCAGGGTATGGCTACACCTTC.

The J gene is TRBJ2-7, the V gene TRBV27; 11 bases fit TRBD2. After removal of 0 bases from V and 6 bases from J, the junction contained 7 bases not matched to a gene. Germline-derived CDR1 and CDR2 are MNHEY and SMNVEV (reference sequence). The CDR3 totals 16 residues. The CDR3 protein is CASSLSTSGELSEQYF. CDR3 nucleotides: TGTGCCAGCAGTTTATCGACTAGCGGGGAACTCTCCGAGCAGTACTTC.

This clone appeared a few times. DNA for the CDR3: TGCAGCGTCCGCACAGGGGGTAACTATGGCTACACCTTC. Translating gives CSVRTGGNYGYTF. The chain employs TRBV29-1 and TRBJ1-2; 8 bases are shared with TRBD1. The CDR3 extends over 13 amino acids. CDR1 and CDR2 (germline): SQVTM, ANQGSEA. Trimming removed 6 bases from V and 1 base from J; junction bases left unmatched: 4. Combining the CDR3 with reference TRBV29-1 and TRBJ1-2 gives the whole variable domain SAVISQKPSRDICQRGTSLTIQCQVDSQVTMMFWYRQQPGQSLTLIATANQGSEATYESGFVIDKFPISRPNLTFSTLTVSNMSPEDSSIYLCSVRTGGNYGYTFGSGTRLTVV.

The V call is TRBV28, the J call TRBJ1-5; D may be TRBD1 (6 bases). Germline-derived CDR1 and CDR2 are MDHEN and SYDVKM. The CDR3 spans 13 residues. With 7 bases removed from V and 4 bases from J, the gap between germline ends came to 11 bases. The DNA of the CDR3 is TGTGCCAGCAAACAGGGTGGTAATCAGCCCCAGCATTTT. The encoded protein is CASKQGGNQPQHF.

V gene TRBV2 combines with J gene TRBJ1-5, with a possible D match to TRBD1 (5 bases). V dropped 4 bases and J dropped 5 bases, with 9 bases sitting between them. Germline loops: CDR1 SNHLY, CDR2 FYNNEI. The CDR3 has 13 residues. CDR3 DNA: TGTGCCAGCAGTGGACAGACCTATCAGCCCCAGCATTTT. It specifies CASSGQTYQPQHF.

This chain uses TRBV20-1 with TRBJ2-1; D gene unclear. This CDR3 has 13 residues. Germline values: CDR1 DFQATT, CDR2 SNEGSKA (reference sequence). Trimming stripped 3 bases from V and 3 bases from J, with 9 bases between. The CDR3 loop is CSASLSYYNEQFF. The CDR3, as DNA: TGCAGTGCTAGTTTGTCTTACTACAATGAGCAGTTCTTC.

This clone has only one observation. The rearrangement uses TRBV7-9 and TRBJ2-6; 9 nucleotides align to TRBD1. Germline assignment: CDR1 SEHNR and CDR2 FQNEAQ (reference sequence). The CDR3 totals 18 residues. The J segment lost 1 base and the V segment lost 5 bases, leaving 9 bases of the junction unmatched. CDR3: CASSAGTGLFSGANVLTF. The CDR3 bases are TGTGCCAGCAGCGCTGGGACAGGGCTTTTTTCTGGGGCCAACGTCCTGACTTTC.